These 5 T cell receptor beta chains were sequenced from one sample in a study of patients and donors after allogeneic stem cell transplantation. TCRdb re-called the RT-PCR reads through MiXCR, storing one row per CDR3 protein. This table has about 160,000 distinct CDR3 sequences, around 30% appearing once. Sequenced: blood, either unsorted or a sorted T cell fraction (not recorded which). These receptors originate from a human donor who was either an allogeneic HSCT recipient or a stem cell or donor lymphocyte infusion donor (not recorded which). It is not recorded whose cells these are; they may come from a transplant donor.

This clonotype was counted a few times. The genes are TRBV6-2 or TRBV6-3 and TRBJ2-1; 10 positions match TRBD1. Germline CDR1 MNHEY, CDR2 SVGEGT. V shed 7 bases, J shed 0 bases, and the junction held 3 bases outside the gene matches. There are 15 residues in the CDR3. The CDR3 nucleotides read TGTGCCAGCAAGCGGACAGGGGGCTCCTACAATGAGCAGTTCTTC. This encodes CASKRTGGSYNEQFF.

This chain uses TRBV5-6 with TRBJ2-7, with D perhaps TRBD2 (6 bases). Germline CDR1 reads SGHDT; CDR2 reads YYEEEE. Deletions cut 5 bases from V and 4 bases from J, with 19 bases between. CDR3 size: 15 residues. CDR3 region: CASSPGLSFSYEQYF. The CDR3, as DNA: TGTGCCAGCAGTCCGGGACTTTCTTTTTCTTACGAGCAGTACTTC.

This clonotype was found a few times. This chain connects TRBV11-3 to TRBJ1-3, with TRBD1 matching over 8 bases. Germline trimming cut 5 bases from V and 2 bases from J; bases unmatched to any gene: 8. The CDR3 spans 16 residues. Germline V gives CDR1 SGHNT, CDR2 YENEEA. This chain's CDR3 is CASSPGGRSTGNTIYF. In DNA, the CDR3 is TGTGCCAGCAGCCCAGGGGGCAGGTCAACTGGAAACACCATATATTTT.

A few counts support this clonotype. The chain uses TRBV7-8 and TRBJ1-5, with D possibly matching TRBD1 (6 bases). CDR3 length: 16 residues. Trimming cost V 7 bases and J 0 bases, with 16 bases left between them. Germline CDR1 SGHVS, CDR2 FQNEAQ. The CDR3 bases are TGTGCCAGCACCCACGCAGGGGTAAATAGCAATCAGCCCCAGCATTTT. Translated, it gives CASTHAGVNSNQPQHF.

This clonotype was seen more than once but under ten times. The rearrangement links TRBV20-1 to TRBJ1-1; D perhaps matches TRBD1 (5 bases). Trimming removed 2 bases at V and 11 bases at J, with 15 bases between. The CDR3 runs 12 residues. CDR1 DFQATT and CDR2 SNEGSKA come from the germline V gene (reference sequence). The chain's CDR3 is CSARRQDGAAFF. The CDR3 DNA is TGCAGTGCTAGAAGGCAGGACGGGGCGGCTTTCTTT.